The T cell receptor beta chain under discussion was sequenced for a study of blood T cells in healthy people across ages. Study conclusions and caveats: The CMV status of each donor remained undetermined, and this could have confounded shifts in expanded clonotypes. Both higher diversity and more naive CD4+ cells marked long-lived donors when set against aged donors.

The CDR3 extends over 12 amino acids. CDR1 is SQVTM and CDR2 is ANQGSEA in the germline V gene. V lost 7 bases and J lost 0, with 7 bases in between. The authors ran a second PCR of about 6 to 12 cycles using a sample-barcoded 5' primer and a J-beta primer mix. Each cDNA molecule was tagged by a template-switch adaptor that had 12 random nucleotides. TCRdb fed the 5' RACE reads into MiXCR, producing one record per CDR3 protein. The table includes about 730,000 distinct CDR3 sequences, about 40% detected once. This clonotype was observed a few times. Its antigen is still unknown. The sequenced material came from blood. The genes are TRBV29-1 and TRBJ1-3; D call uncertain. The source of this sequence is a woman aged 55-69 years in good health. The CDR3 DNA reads TGCAGCGCGGCGGTCTCTGGAAACACCATATATTTT. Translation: CSAAVSGNTIYF.